Below are 5 T cell receptor beta chains sequenced from a single sample in a study of OX40 agonist ivuxolimab in advanced cancers. The library was built by means of the immunoSEQ multiplex PCR assay. Drawn from immuneACCESS, this table holds only the in-frame rearrangements with V and J called that TCRdb kept. Clones are partly lost; checked studies trace under half to an unresolved V gene and leave the rest unexplained. The sample table holds 70,000 or so clones, of which approximately 90% were seen once. The ten biggest clones cover roughly 7.3% of the sample. Sequences were derived from CD4+ or CD8+ T cells sorted from blood, sampled in a trial of the OX40 agonist ivuxolimab. The receptors come from an adult with an advanced solid tumor such as melanoma, head and neck, liver or kidney cancer.

CDR3 nucleotides: TGTGCCAGCAGCTCGGAGTCTTTTATTCCCCTCCACTTT. The encoded protein is CASSSESFIPLHF. The genes are TRBV7-2 and TRBJ1-6; D uncertain. V was clipped by 4 bases and J by 13 bases, with 14 bases between them. CDR3 length: 13 amino acids. Per the germline V gene, CDR1 is SGHTA and CDR2 is FQGNSA.

The rearrangement links TRBV27 to TRBJ2-3; D gene unclear. The CDR3 is 14 amino acids. V gave up 2 bases and J gave up 5 bases, with 11 bases separating them. Germline-derived CDR1 and CDR2 are MNHEY and SMNVEV (reference sequence). CDR3 residues: CASSLGLMIDTQYF. The CDR3 nucleotides are TGTGCCAGCAGTTTAGGTCTAATGATAGATACGCAGTATTTT.

This clone was seen a single time. V is TRBV29-1 and J is TRBJ2-5, with D perhaps being TRBD1 or TRBD2 (5 bases each). Germline V gene data show CDR1 as SQVTM and CDR2 as ANQGSEA. Between the trimmed V and J ends, which lost 0 bases and 4 bases, there was a span of 9 bases. The CDR3 sequence is 13 residues long. The CDR3: CSVEEGDLETQYF. DNA of the CDR3: TGCAGCGTTGAAGAGGGGGATTTAGAGACCCAGTACTTC.

V gene TRBV7-2 combines with J gene TRBJ2-7; 11 nucleotides match TRBD2. The CDR3 totals 16 residues. V was pared by 1 base and J by 3 bases, with 5 bases of the junction left unmatched. Germline CDR1 reads SGHTA; CDR2 reads FQGNSA. CDR3 nucleotide sequence: TGTGCCAGCAGCTTAGGGTCACTAGCGGGGGACTACGAGCAGTACTTC. Translating it yields CASSLGSLAGDYEQYF.

This sequence joins TRBV7-6 and TRBJ1-5; no clear D. Trimming stripped 1 base from V and 4 bases from J, with 5 bases between. CDR3 length equals 13 residues. The V gene's germline CDR1 is SGHVS and CDR2 FNYEAQ. The CDR3 DNA sequence: TGTGCCAGCAGCTTAGGTAGAAATCAGCCCCAGCATTTT. It translates to CASSLGRNQPQHF.